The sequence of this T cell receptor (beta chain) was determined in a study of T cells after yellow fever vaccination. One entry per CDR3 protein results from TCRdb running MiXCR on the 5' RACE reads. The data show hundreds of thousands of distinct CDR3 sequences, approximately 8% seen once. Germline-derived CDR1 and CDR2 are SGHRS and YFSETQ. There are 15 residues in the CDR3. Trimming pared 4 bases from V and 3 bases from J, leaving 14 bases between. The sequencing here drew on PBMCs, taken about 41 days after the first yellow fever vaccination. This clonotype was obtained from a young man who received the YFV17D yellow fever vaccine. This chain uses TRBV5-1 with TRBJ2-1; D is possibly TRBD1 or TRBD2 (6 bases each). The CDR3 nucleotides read TGCGCCAGCAGCACAGGCAGGGGACTCTACAATGAGCAGTTCTTC. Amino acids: CASSTGRGLYNEQFF.